These 15 T cell receptor beta chains share one sample of origin, sequenced in a study of shared clonotypes between healthy human individuals (dated by TCRdb to between 2020 and 2021). For the CD8 naive samples, CD45RO-negative cells were positively selected for CCR7, yielding a CD45RA+CCR7+ population from which TemRA cells were excluded. The method behind the library was the immunoSEQ multiplex PCR assay. Drawn from immuneACCESS, this table holds only the in-frame rearrangements with V and J called that TCRdb kept. Clones are partly lost; checked studies trace under half to an unresolved V gene and leave the rest unexplained. The sample table records about 2.1 million clones; just over 90% of these occur just once. About 1.7% of the sample comes from the top ten. The specimen was naive CD8+ T cells from PBMCs. The meaning of the sample's cell subset or site label: CD45RA+CCR7+. The receptor set was obtained from a man between 18 and 35 years old in good health. Some clones in this sample may be carry-over from other donors' samples.

The genes are TRBV7-2 and TRBJ2-1; 8 bases fit TRBD2. Germline V lookup: CDR1 SGHTA, CDR2 FQGNSA. Trimming cost V 3 bases and J 2 bases; bases outside gene matches: 3. This CDR3 has 15 residues. The CDR3 here is CASSFTSGPYNEQFF. The CDR3 DNA reads as TGTGCCAGCAGCTTTACTAGCGGACCCTACAATGAGCAGTTCTTC.

V gene TRBV10-3 combines with J gene TRBJ1-5; D is possibly TRBD1 (5 bases). The V gene's germline CDR1 is ENHRY and CDR2 SYGVKD. The CDR3 covers 10 residues. The V and J ends lost 9 bases and 6 bases respectively, with 6 bases between them. CDR3 amino acids: CAIGVQPQHF. The CDR3, as DNA: TGTGCCATAGGGGTTCAGCCCCAGCATTTT.

On this clone: Other DNA sequences in this sample translate to the same CDR3. V and J are TRBV27 and TRBJ2-7; D remains ambiguous. Germline CDR1 is MNHEY and CDR2 is SMNVEV (reference sequence). The CDR3 length is 13 residues. Trimming cost V 0 bases and J 3 bases, with 6 bases left between them. CDR3 in DNA: TGTGCCAGCAGTTTATCGGCGATCTACGAGCAGTACTTC. Amino acid sequence: CASSLSAIYEQYF.

The CDR3 spells CASAGLAGGTGELFF. The CDR3 DNA follows: TGTGCCAGTGCCGGACTAGCGGGAGGAACCGGGGAGCTGTTTTTT. The V and J genes are TRBV19 and TRBJ2-2; 14 bases map to TRBD2. Germline CDR1 is LNHDA and CDR2 is SQIVND (reference sequence). V shed 8 bases, J shed 5 bases, and the junction held 4 bases outside the gene matches. This CDR3 region has 15 residues.

CDR3 nucleotides: TGTGCCAGCAGCCCCCATTCGGCAGGGCCGGAGAATGAGCAGTTCTTC. It translates to CASSPHSAGPENEQFF. V and J are TRBV7-9 and TRBJ2-1; D is possibly TRBD1 (5 bases). The CDR3 loop spans 16 amino acids. The ends were cut back, 5 bases at V and 7 bases at J, with 21 bases in the middle. Germline-derived CDR1 and CDR2 are SEHNR and FQNEAQ (reference sequence).

The J gene is TRBJ2-1, the V gene TRBV6-1, with D hard to call. Trimming took off 1 base at V and 0 bases at J, with 10 bases between the two ends. The CDR3 runs to 16 residues. Per the germline V gene, CDR1 is MNHNS and CDR2 is SASEGT. Here the CDR3 reads CASSEEEYSSYNEQFF. The DNA for the CDR3 is TGTGCCAGCAGTGAAGAGGAATACAGCTCCTACAATGAGCAGTTCTTC.

As concerns this clone: The germline gene is not matched at one end of the junction; a read error may be the cause. The chain joins TRBV7-9 to TRBJ2-7; D not certain. The CDR3 covers 16 residues. Germline loops: CDR1 SEHNR, CDR2 FQNEAQ (reference sequence). CDR3 loop: CASSQDRATTTYEQYF. The CDR3 DNA follows: TGCGCCAGCAGCCAAGATCGAGCTACCACGACCTACGAGCAGTACTTC.

The V and J genes are TRBV7-9 and TRBJ2-7; D is unresolved. V was shortened by 7 bases and J by 5 bases, with 15 bases between the two germline ends. Looked up from germline, CDR1 is SEHNR and CDR2 is FQNEAQ (reference sequence). CDR3 size: 13 residues. CDR3 in amino acids: CASTLPFRDEQYF. CDR3 DNA: TGTGCCAGCACCCTACCTTTTAGGGACGAGCAGTACTTC.

V and J are TRBV11-2 and TRBJ2-3, with TRBD2 identical over 7 bases. The V segment lost 0 bases and the J segment 4 bases; nucleotides outside the gene matches: 10. The germline V gene encodes CDR1 SGHAT and CDR2 FQNNGV. This CDR3 region has 17 residues. The CDR3 is CASSLEGGSGPPDTQYF. The CDR3, as DNA: TGTGCCAGCAGCTTAGAGGGGGGGTCAGGTCCCCCAGATACGCAGTATTTT.

This chain connects TRBV27 to TRBJ1-1; no reliable D call. Trimming took 8 bases from V and 0 from J, leaving 10 bases between them. Germline lookup yields CDR1 MNHEY and CDR2 SMNVEV (reference sequence). The CDR3 is 13 amino acids. CDR3 DNA sequence: TGTGCCAGCGGTCTACTGATGAACACTGAAGCTTTCTTT. The encoded protein is CASGLLMNTEAFF.

V usage is TRBV2 and J usage is TRBJ1-2; D is undetermined. The CDR3 contains 10 residues. The V gene lost 9 bases and the J gene lost 8 bases, with 10 bases spanning the gap. Germline-derived CDR1 and CDR2 are SNHLY and FYNNEI. Here the CDR3 reads CARQKLGYTF. CDR3 in DNA: TGTGCCAGACAGAAACTAGGCTACACCTTC.

In the case of this clone: Other DNA sequences in this specimen translate into the identical CDR3. The chain uses TRBV9 and TRBJ2-1, with D tentatively TRBD1 (5 bases). Germline loops: CDR1 SGDLS, CDR2 YYNGEE. Deletions cut 3 bases from V and 4 bases from J, with 8 bases between. The CDR3 extends over 13 amino acids. The CDR3 reads CASSATGYNEQFF. Written as DNA, the CDR3 is TGTGCCAGCAGCGCTACAGGTTACAATGAGCAGTTCTTC.

The chain employs TRBV5-1 and TRBJ2-1, with TRBD2 matching 10 bases. The CDR3 is made up of 18 amino acids. V lost 0 bases and J lost 2; bases outside the gene matches: 8. Germline V CDR1 and CDR2: SGHRS, YFSETQ. The CDR3 loop reads CASSLGAASGGTYNEQFF. CDR3 nucleotides: TGCGCCAGCAGCTTGGGCGCAGCTAGCGGGGGTACCTACAATGAGCAGTTCTTC.

The chain recombines TRBV6-5 with TRBJ2-7; D gene ambiguous. Per germline, CDR1 MNHEY and CDR2 SVGAGI. Trimming cost V 6 bases and J 0 bases, with 9 bases left between them. This CDR3 is built from 13 residues. The CDR3 loop reads CASRELISYEQYF. The CDR3 nucleotides are TGTGCCAGCAGGGAACTAATCTCCTACGAGCAGTACTTC.

Regarding this clone: This sample includes further DNA sequences coding for the same CDR3. This rearrangement joins TRBV27 to TRBJ1-5; D unclear. This CDR3 contains 14 residues. With 2 bases removed from V and 4 bases from J, the gap between germline ends came to 9 bases. CDR1 and CDR2 (germline): MNHEY, SMNVEV (reference sequence). CDR3 in amino acids: CASSLGGSNQPQHF. CDR3 nucleotide sequence: TGTGCCAGCAGTTTAGGAGGAAGTAATCAGCCCCAGCATTTT.